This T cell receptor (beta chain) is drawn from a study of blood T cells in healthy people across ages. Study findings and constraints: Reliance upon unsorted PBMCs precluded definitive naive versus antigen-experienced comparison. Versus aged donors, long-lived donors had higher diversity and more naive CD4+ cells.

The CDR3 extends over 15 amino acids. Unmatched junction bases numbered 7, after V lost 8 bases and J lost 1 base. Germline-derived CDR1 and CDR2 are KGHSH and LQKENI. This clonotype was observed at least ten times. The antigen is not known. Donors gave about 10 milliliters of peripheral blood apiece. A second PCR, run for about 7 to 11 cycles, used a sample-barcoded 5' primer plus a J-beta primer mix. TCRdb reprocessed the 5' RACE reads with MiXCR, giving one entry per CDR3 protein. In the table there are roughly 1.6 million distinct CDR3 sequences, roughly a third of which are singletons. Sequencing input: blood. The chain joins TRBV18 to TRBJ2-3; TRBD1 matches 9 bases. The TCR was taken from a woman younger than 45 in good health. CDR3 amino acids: CASSPRTGGTDTQYF. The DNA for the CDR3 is TGTGCCAGCAGCCCCCGGACAGGGGGCACAGATACGCAGTATTTT.